This TCR beta chain is drawn from a study of OX40 agonist ivuxolimab in advanced cancers. About the study: Every 2 weeks, patients received ivuxolimab intravenously, dosed at 0.01 to 10 mg/kg. Every patient in dose escalation had hepatocellular carcinoma, melanoma, renal cell or head and neck cancer. Notes on the study in general: Among the least clonally expanded were partial responders at 0.1-3.0 mg/kg. CD8+ T cells showed, on average, more clonal expansion than CD4+ cells.

On this clone: What it binds is unknown.

Only in-frame clones appear in the TCRdb table, and some are missing; sequencing was by immunoSEQ multiplex PCR. The sample lists about 77,000 clones, over 85% seen once, with over 2.5% in the top ten. V was clipped by 4 bases and J by 3 bases; unmatched bases: 4. Germline V lookup: CDR1 MNHEY, CDR2 SVGAGI. This CDR3 region has 14 residues. This chain links TRBV6-5 with TRBJ2-3; 7 nucleotides line up with TRBD2. The source is an adult with an advanced solid tumor such as melanoma, head and neck, liver or kidney cancer. Sequences were derived from CD4+ or CD8+ T cells sorted from blood, sampled in a trial of the OX40 agonist ivuxolimab. This CDR3 is CASSFREVTDTQYF. The DNA of the CDR3 is TGTGCCAGCAGTTTCCGGGAGGTGACAGATACGCAGTATTTT.